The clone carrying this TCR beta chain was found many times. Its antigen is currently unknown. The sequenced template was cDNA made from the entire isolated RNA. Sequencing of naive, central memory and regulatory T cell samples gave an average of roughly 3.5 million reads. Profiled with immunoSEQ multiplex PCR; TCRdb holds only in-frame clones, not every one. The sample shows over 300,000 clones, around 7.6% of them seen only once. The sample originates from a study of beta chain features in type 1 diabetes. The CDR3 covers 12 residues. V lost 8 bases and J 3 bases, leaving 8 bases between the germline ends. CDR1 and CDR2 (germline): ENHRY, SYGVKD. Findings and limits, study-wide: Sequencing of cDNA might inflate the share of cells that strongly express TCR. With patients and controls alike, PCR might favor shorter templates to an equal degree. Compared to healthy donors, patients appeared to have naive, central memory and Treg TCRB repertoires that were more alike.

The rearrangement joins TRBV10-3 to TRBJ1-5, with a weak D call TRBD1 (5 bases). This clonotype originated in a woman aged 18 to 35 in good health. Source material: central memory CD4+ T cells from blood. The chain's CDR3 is CAIGRDNQPQHF. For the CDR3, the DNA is TGTGCCATCGGCAGGGACAATCAGCCCCAGCATTTT.